This TCR beta chain was sequenced for a study of OX40 agonist ivuxolimab in advanced cancers. The data were produced by immunoSEQ multiplex PCR, yet TCRdb's version contains in-frame clones alone and is incomplete. The data show around 80,000 clones, roughly 80% seen once. This clone was detected only a few times. Germline V gene data show CDR1 as SGHTA and CDR2 as FQGNSA. The ends were cut back, 2 bases at V and 6 bases at J, with 14 bases in the middle. The CDR3 totals 15 residues. This material consisted of CD4+ or CD8+ T cells sorted from blood, taken in a trial of the OX40 agonist ivuxolimab. The TCR comes from an adult with an advanced solid tumor such as melanoma, head and neck, liver or kidney cancer. The chain carries TRBV7-2 and TRBJ2-1; a weak D match, TRBD1 (5 bases). The CDR3 region is CASSLQGAVGNEQFF. The DNA of the CDR3 is TGTGCCAGCAGCTTACAAGGGGCGGTCGGCAATGAGCAGTTCTTC.